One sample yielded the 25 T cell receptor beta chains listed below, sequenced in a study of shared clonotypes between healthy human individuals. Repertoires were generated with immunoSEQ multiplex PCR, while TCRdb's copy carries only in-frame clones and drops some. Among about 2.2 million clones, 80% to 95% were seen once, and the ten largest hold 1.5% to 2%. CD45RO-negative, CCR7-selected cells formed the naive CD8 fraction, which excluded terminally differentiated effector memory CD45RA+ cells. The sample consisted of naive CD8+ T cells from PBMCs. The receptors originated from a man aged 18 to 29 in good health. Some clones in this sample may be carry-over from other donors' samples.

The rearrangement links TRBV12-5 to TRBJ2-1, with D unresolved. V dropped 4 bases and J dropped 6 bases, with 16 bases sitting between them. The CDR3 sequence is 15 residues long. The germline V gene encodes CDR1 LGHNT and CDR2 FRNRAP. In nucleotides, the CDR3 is TGTGCTAGTGGTTCTACGGCGGTGGATGGCAATGAGCAGTTCTTC. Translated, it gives CASGSTAVDGNEQFF.

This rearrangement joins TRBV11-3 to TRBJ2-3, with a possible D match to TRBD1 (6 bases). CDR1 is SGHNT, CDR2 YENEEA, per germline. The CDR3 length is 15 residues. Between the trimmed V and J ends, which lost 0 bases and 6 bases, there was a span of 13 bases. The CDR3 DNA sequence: TGTGCCAGCAGCTTAGACGGGACACATTATGATACGCAGTATTTT. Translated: CASSLDGTHYDTQYF.

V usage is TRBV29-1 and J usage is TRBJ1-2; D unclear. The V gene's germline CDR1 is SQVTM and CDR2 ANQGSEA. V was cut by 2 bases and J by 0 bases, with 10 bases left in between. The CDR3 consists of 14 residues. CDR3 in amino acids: CSVESSLTNYGYTF. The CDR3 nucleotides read TGCAGCGTTGAAAGCTCACTCACTAACTATGGCTACACCTTC.

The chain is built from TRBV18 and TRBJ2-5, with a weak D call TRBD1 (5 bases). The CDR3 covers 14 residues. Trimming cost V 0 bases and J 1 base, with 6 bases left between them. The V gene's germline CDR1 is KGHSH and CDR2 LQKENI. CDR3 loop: CASSPPTAQETQYF. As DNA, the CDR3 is TGTGCCAGCTCACCACCGACAGCCCAAGAGACCCAGTACTTC.

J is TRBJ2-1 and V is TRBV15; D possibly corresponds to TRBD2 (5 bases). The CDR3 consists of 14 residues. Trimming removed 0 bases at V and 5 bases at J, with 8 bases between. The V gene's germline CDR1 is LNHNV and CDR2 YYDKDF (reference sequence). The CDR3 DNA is TGTGCCACCAGCAGAGATACGGGGAACAATGAGCAGTTCTTC. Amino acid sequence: CATSRDTGNNEQFF.

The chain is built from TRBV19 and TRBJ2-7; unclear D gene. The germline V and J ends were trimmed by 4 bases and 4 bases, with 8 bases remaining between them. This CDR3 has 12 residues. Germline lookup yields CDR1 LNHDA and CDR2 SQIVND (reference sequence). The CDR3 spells CASSTPGYEQYF. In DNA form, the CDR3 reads TGTGCCAGTAGTACCCCGGGTTACGAGCAGTACTTC.

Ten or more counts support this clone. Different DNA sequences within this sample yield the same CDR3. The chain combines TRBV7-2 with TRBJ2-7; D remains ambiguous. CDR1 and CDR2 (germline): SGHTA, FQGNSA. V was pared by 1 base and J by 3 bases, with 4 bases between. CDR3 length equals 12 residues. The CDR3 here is CASSLVGYEQYF. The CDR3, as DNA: TGTGCCAGCAGCTTAGTCGGCTACGAGCAGTACTTC.

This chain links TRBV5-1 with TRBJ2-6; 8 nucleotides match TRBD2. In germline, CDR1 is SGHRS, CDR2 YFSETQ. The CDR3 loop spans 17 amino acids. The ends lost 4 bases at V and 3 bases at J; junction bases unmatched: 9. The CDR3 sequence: CASSLGAREVGANVLTF. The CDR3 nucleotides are TGCGCCAGCAGCCTCGGGGCGCGGGAGGTTGGGGCCAACGTCCTGACTTTC.

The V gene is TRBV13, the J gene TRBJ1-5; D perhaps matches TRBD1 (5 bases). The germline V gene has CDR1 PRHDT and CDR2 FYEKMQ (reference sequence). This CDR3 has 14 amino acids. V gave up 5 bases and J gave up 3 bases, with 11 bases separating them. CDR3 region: CASSGGGDNQPQHF. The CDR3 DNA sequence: TGTGCCAGCAGCGGGGGAGGAGACAATCAGCCCCAGCATTTT.

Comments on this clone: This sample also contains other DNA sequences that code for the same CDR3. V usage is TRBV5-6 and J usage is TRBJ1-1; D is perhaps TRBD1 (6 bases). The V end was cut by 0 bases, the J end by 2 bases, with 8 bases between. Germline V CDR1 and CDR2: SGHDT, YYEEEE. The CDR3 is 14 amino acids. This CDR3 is CASSLAGGNTEAFF. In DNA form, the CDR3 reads TGTGCCAGCAGCTTGGCGGGGGGCAACACTGAAGCTTTCTTT.

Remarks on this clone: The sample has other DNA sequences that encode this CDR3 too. Written as DNA, the CDR3 is TGTGCCAGCAGTTTATGGGAGGGGAATCAGCCCCAGCATTTT. The encoded protein is CASSLWEGNQPQHF. The V call is TRBV28, the J call TRBJ1-5; D is possibly TRBD1 (5 bases). The CDR3 covers 14 residues. Germline assignment: CDR1 MDHEN and CDR2 SYDVKM. The V end was cut by 0 bases, the J end by 4 bases, with 7 bases between.

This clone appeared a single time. The CDR3 nucleotides are TGTGCCAGCAGCTTAGACTACACCTACGAGCAGTACTTC. Translating it yields CASSLDYTYEQYF. This chain links TRBV7-8 with TRBJ2-7; D gene uncertain. Germline CDR1 SGHVS, CDR2 FQNEAQ. The CDR3 loop spans 13 amino acids. V gave up 1 base and J gave up 2 bases, with 6 bases separating them.

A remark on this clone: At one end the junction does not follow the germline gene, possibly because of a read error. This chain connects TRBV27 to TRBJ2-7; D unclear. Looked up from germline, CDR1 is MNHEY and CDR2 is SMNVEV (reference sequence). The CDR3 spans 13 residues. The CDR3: CASSIGGSYGQYF. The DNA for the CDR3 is TGTGCCAGCAGCATTGGCGGATCCTACGGGCAGTACTTC.

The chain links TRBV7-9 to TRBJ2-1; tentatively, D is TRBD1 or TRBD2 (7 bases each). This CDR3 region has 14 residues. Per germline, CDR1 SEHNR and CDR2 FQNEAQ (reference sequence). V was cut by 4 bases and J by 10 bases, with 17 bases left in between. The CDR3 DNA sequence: TGTGCCAGCAGCTCCAGGGGGGGGCGCTACGAGCAGTTCTTC. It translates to CASSSRGGRYEQFF.

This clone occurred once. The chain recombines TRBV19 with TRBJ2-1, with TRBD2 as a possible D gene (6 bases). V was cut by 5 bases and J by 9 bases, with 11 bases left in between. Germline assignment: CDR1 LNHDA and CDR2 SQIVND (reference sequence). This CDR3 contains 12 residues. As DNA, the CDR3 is TGTGCCAGTAGTGGGGGAGCGGGTGAGCAGTTCTTC. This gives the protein CASSGGAGEQFF.

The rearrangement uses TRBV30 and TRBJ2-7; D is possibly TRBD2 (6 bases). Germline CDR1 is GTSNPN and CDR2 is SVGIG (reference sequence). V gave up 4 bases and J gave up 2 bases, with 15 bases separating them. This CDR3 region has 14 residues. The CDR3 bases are TGTGCCTGGATCGGGTTGCGGGACCCCTACGAGCAGTACTTC. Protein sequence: CAWIGLRDPYEQYF.

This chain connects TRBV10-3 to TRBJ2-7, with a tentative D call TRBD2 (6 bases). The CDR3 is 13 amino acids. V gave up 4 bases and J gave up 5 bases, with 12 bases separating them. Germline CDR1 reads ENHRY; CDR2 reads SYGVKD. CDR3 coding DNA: TGTGCCATCAGTGGGGGAGGCGGGAACGAGCAGTACTTC. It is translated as CAISGGGGNEQYF.

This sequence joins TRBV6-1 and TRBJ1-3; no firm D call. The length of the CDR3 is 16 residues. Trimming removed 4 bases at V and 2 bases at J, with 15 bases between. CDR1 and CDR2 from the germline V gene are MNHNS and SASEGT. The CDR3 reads CASSGRSYFAGNTIYF. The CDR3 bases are TGTGCCAGCAGTGGCCGTTCGTACTTCGCTGGAAACACCATATATTTT.

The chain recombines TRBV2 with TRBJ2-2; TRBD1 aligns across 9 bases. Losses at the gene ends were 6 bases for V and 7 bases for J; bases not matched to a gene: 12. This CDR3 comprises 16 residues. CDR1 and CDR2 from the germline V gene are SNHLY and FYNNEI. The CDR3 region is CASRDPGQGKIGELFF. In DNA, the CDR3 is TGTGCCAGCAGGGATCCGGGACAGGGAAAGATCGGGGAGCTGTTTTTT.

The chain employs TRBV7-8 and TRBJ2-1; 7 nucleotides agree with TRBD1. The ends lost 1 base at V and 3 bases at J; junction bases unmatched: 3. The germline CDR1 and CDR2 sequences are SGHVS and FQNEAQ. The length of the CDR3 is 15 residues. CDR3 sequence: CASSLEGTDYNEQFF. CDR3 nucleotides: TGTGCCAGCAGCTTAGAAGGGACAGACTACAATGAGCAGTTCTTC.

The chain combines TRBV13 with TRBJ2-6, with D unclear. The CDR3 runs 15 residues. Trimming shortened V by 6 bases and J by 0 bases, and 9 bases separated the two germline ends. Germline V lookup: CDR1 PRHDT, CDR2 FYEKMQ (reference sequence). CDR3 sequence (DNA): TGTGCCAGCAGTGATCACACCTCTGGGGCCAACGTCCTGACTTTC. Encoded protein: CASSDHTSGANVLTF.

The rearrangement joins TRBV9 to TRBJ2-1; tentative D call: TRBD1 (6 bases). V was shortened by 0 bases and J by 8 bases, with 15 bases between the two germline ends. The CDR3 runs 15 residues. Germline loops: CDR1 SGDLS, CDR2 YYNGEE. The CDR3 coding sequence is TGTGCCAGCAGCGTAGATAGGGGGAGTAAGGATGAGCAGTTCTTC. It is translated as CASSVDRGSKDEQFF.

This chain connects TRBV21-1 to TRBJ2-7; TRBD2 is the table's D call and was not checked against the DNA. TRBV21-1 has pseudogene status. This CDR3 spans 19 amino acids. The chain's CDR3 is CASSPRGLAGPGPSYEQYF. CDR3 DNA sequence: TGTGCCAGCAGCCCCCGGGGACTAGCGGGCCCCGGGCCTTCCTACGAGCAGTACTTC.

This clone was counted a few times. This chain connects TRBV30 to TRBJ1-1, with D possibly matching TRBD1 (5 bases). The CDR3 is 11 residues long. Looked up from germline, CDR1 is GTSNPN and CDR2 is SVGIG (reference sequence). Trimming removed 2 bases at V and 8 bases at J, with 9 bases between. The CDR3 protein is CAWSRQGEAFF. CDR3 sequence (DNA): TGTGCCTGGAGTAGGCAGGGAGAAGCTTTCTTT.

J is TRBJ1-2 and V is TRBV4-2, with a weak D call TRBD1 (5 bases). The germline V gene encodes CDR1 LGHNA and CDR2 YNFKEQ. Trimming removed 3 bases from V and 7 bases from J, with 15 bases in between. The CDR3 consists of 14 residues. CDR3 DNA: TGTGCCAGCAGCCAGGTGGAGGGGATCCCTGGCTACACCTTC. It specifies CASSQVEGIPGYTF.